One sample yielded the 20 T cell receptor beta chains listed below, sequenced in a study of T cell responses to AZD1222 COVID-19 vaccine (dated by TCRdb to the early 2020s). What the time point label conveys for this sample: baseline before first vaccination. The library was made by the immunoSEQ multiplex PCR assay. The table comes from immuneACCESS by way of TCRdb, which keeps in-frame sequences with V and J called. Part of the clones is missing from these tables; in studies checked, under half for an unresolved V gene and the rest for unknown reasons. The sample includes approximately 120,000 clones, with roughly nine tenths observed a single time. The top ten constitute 7.5% of the sample. The sequencing used peripheral blood, collected on day 0 of AZD1222 vaccination. These receptors all stem from an adult in good health.

The chain joins TRBV5-1 to TRBJ2-7; no definite D call. The CDR3 length is 15 residues. Germline values: CDR1 SGHRS, CDR2 YFSETQ. V was pared by 0 bases and J by 5 bases, with 15 bases between. The CDR3 nucleotides read TGCGCCAGCAGCTTGGAGTTGGCGTCCGGCCACGAGCAGTACTTC. Its protein is CASSLELASGHEQYF.

Here the CDR3 DNA reads TGCGCCAGCAGCTTGGCCGGCAATGATAATGGCTACACCTTC. It yields the protein CASSLAGNDNGYTF. The chain uses TRBV5-1 and TRBJ1-2; D is ambiguous. The germline CDR1 and CDR2 sequences are SGHRS and YFSETQ. This CDR3 spans 14 amino acids. The V and J ends lost 0 bases and 6 bases respectively, with 12 bases between them.

CDR3 bases: TGTGCCAGCAGCTTAGGGGTGGACAGAACCTACGAGCAGTACTTC. Translated: CASSLGVDRTYEQYF. This chain joins TRBV7-2 and TRBJ2-7; a weak D match, TRBD1 (6 bases). This CDR3 is built from 15 residues. Germline CDR1 reads SGHTA; CDR2 reads FQGNSA. The V end was cut by 1 base, the J end by 2 bases, with 12 bases between.

The chain joins TRBV7-2 to TRBJ2-2, with a possible D match to TRBD1 (5 bases). CDR3 length: 14 amino acids. Germline assignment: CDR1 SGHTA and CDR2 FQGNSA. The V end lost 5 bases, the J end lost 6 bases, and 13 bases lay between the germline ends. CDR3 amino acids: CASSPFTGPGELFF. The CDR3 nucleotides are TGTGCCAGCAGCCCTTTCACAGGCCCCGGGGAGCTGTTTTTT.

On this clone: One junction end does not reproduce the germline sequence, and a read error may be involved. This chain joins TRBV12-3 or TRBV12-4 and TRBJ2-1; TRBD2 agrees at 15 bases. CDR3 size: 11 residues. CDR3 DNA: TGTGCCATAGGGACTAGCGGGGGGTTACTCTTC. Its translation is CAIGTSGGLLF.

The J gene is TRBJ2-7, the V gene TRBV7-2, with 10 positions matching TRBD2. The germline gives CDR1 SGHTA, CDR2 FQGNSA. V shed 1 base, J shed 4 bases, and the junction held 7 bases outside the gene matches. CDR3 length: 16 amino acids. Here the CDR3 reads CASSLVLASGGYEQYF. Written as DNA, the CDR3 is TGTGCCAGCAGCTTAGTGCTTGCTAGCGGGGGTTACGAGCAGTACTTC.

V is TRBV9 and J is TRBJ1-5, with 7 bases identical to TRBD1. The CDR3 is made up of 15 amino acids. V was pared by 0 bases and J by 3 bases, with 3 bases of the junction left unmatched. Germline V gene data show CDR1 as SGDLS and CDR2 as YYNGEE. DNA of the CDR3: TGTGCCAGCAGCGTAGGGGGACAGCCCAATCAGCCCCAGCATTTT. Its protein product is CASSVGGQPNQPQHF.

The gene calls are TRBV19 and TRBJ1-5; 7 nucleotides agree with TRBD1. Germline loops: CDR1 LNHDA, CDR2 SQIVND (reference sequence). CDR3 size: 16 residues. Unmatched junction bases numbered 9, after V lost 4 bases and J lost 3 bases. CDR3 region: CASSTRQGIDNQPQHF. CDR3 DNA: TGTGCCAGTAGTACCCGACAGGGCATCGACAATCAGCCCCAGCATTTT.

V usage is TRBV27 and J usage is TRBJ1-2, with a tentative D call TRBD1 (5 bases). Germline lookup yields CDR1 MNHEY and CDR2 SMNVEV (reference sequence). The length of the CDR3 is 15 residues. Trimming took off 5 bases at V and 8 bases at J, with 21 bases between the two ends. Written as DNA, the CDR3 is TGTGCCAGCAGTCCCGGGGACTCCCAGAGAGAAGGCTACACCTTC. Translating it yields CASSPGDSQREGYTF.

The chain joins TRBV25-1 to TRBJ1-2, with no clear D. The germline CDR1 and CDR2 sequences are MGHDK and SYGVNS. The CDR3 length is 11 residues. Trimming shortened V by 5 bases and J by 1 base, and 2 bases separated the two germline ends. CDR3 coding DNA: TGTGCCAGCAGTTATAACTATGGCTACACCTTC. Translating it yields CASSYNYGYTF.

The V gene is TRBV4-3, the J gene TRBJ2-1, with a tentative D call TRBD1 (5 bases). The CDR3 covers 15 residues. Per the germline V gene, CDR1 is LGHNA and CDR2 is YSLEER. Trimming removed 4 bases from V and 2 bases from J, with 12 bases in between. The CDR3 DNA follows: TGCGCCAGCAGCCTTCTGGGGCCCGCCTACAATGAGCAGTTCTTC. Translated, it gives CASSLLGPAYNEQFF.

The J gene is TRBJ2-1, the V gene TRBV7-9, with 12 bases lining up with TRBD2. CDR1 and CDR2 (germline): SEHNR, FQNEAQ (reference sequence). There are 14 residues in the CDR3. Losses at the gene ends were 6 bases for V and 10 bases for J; bases not matched to a gene: 7. CDR3 coding DNA: TGTGCCAGCAGACCTAGCGGGGGGGCAGGGGAGCAGTTCTTC. It yields the protein CASRPSGGAGEQFF.

CDR3 residues: CASSEGQRGVGGYTF. The CDR3 nucleotides are TGTGCCAGCAGTGAAGGGCAAAGGGGGGTTGGTGGCTACACCTTC. The rearrangement uses TRBV2 and TRBJ1-2, with a weak D call TRBD1 (6 bases). CDR3 length: 15 residues. Germline V CDR1 and CDR2: SNHLY, FYNNEI. V was clipped by 1 base and J by 7 bases, with 16 bases between them.

The chain carries TRBV6-5 and TRBJ1-5; D remains unclear. Germline V gene data show CDR1 as MNHEY and CDR2 as SVGAGI. The germline V and J ends were trimmed by 0 bases and 6 bases, with 12 bases remaining between them. The CDR3 loop spans 15 amino acids. This CDR3 is CASSYSGGSGQPQHF. CDR3 DNA: TGTGCCAGCAGTTACTCAGGAGGGTCGGGTCAGCCCCAGCATTTT.

V gene TRBV2 combines with J gene TRBJ2-1; TRBD2 is a possible D gene (5 bases). Deletions cut 8 bases from V and 8 bases from J, with 16 bases between. This CDR3 has 13 residues. The germline V gene has CDR1 SNHLY and CDR2 FYNNEI. CDR3 coding DNA: TGTGCCAGCCTAGCTGGAGCATCGTATGAGCAGTTCTTC. This gives the protein CASLAGASYEQFF.

The chain has TRBV6-2 or TRBV6-3 and TRBJ2-5; 11 nucleotides match TRBD2. Per the germline V gene, CDR1 is MNHEY and CDR2 is SVGEGT. With 6 bases clipped from V and 7 bases from J, the junction kept 10 bases outside the gene matches. CDR3 length equals 15 residues. Here the CDR3 reads CASSQRLAGSRTQYF. In DNA, the CDR3 is TGTGCCAGCAGCCAGAGACTAGCGGGGTCCCGGACCCAGTACTTC.

V is TRBV3-1 (or the pseudogene TRBV3-2) and J is TRBJ2-5; no firm D call. The V end lost 2 bases, the J end lost 1 base, and 8 bases lay between the germline ends. CDR1 is LGHDT and CDR2 is YNNKEL in the germline V gene (reference sequence). The CDR3 is 14 residues long. The CDR3 region has the DNA TGTGCCAGCAGCCAAACTCCCTCCCAAGAGACCCAGTACTTC. It codes for CASSQTPSQETQYF.

The genes are TRBV6-5 and TRBJ1-5; D call uncertain. The CDR3 loop spans 14 amino acids. The germline V gene has CDR1 MNHEY and CDR2 SVGAGI. V was trimmed by 6 bases and J by 0 bases, leaving 9 bases between them. The CDR3: CASRDGLSNQPQHF. CDR3 sequence (DNA): TGTGCCAGCAGAGACGGTCTTAGCAATCAGCCCCAGCATTTT.

This clone has only a few counts. The chain uses TRBV6-2 or TRBV6-3 and TRBJ2-3; D unresolved. V lost 1 base and J lost 4, with 3 bases in between. The CDR3 runs to 12 residues. Germline V CDR1 and CDR2: MNHEY, SVGEGT. The CDR3 here is CASSYWADTQYF. The CDR3, as DNA: TGTGCCAGCAGTTACTGGGCAGATACGCAGTATTTT.

This clone was seen a single time. The chain is built from TRBV7-2 and TRBJ2-5; D gene unclear. The germline V gene encodes CDR1 SGHTA and CDR2 FQGNSA. Trimming removed 2 bases at V and 5 bases at J, with 9 bases between. This CDR3 is 13 amino acids long. The CDR3: CASSLKGSETQYF. For the CDR3, the DNA is TGTGCCAGCAGCTTAAAAGGGTCCGAGACCCAGTACTTC.